A single sample gave rise to the 16 T cell receptor beta chains below, sequenced in a study of blood T cell repertoires in COVID-19. Clones were read by immunoSEQ multiplex PCR, and TCRdb kept only the in-frame ones, dropping some. Counted here are just under 150,000 clones, more than 75% occurring once; the ten biggest clones make up over 8.5%. The sequencing sample was made of peripheral blood. These receptors originate from a woman between 50 and 59 years old with active or convalescent COVID-19.

The rearrangement joins TRBV5-4 to TRBJ2-2; D uncertain. The CDR3 spans 14 residues. The germline V gene has CDR1 SGHNT and CDR2 YYREEE (reference sequence). Between the trimmed V and J ends, which lost 0 bases and 4 bases, there was a span of 7 bases. CDR3 sequence: CASSLGQSTGELFF. CDR3 nucleotides: TGTGCCAGCAGCTTGGGGCAAAGCACCGGGGAGCTGTTTTTT.

For the CDR3, the DNA is TGTGCCAGTAGTATTCGGACAGGGGATAGGGCCCAGCATTTT. Translation: CASSIRTGDRAQHF. The chain combines TRBV19 with TRBJ1-5, with TRBD1 matching over 9 bases. Germline V lookup: CDR1 LNHDA, CDR2 SQIVND (reference sequence). After removal of 3 bases from V and 11 bases from J, the junction contained 8 bases not matched to a gene. This CDR3 has 14 amino acids.

The genes are TRBV7-2 and TRBJ1-1, with D tentatively TRBD1 (5 bases). The CDR3 length is 15 residues. From germline, CDR1 is SGHTA and CDR2 FQGNSA. Trimming took 5 bases from V and 4 from J, leaving 17 bases between them. In DNA form, the CDR3 reads TGTGCCAGCAGCCGGGTTTTGGGGGGAGGCACTGAAGCTTTCTTT. Protein: CASSRVLGGGTEAFF.

The chain employs TRBV25-1 and TRBJ2-3, with unresolved D. Looked up from germline, CDR1 is MGHDK and CDR2 is SYGVNS. The CDR3 has 14 residues. Trimming cost V 4 bases and J 2 bases, with 10 bases left between them. The CDR3 region is CASSVSRLTDTQYF. CDR3 nucleotide sequence: TGTGCCAGCAGTGTCTCGAGGCTCACAGATACGCAGTATTTT.

J is TRBJ1-2 and V is TRBV28, with 10 bases that match TRBD1. Germline trimming cut 6 bases from V and 2 bases from J; bases unmatched to any gene: 9. The CDR3 length is 16 residues. The germline V gene has CDR1 MDHEN and CDR2 SYDVKM. CDR3 in amino acids: CASRPTPGQGNYGYTF. CDR3 DNA: TGTGCCAGCAGACCGACTCCGGGACAGGGGAACTATGGCTACACCTTC.

This chain links TRBV4-3 with TRBJ2-7; a weak D match, TRBD1 (6 bases). Germline V gives CDR1 LGHNA, CDR2 YSLEER. With 1 base removed from V and 6 bases from J, the gap between germline ends came to 19 bases. The CDR3 contains 16 residues. The CDR3 DNA reads TGCGCCAGCAGCCAAGTTCACGGACAGCTTTTAGGCGAGCAGTACTTC. Protein product: CASSQVHGQLLGEQYF.

The chain has TRBV30 and TRBJ1-2; tentatively, D is TRBD1 (5 bases). The CDR3 is 16 residues long. Trimming took off 0 bases at V and 2 bases at J, with 16 bases between the two ends. Per germline, CDR1 GTSNPN and CDR2 SVGIG (reference sequence). For the CDR3, the DNA is TGTGCCTGGAGTGTTAAAAGGGCAGGGCCCAACTATGGCTACACCTTC. Its protein is CAWSVKRAGPNYGYTF.

This chain links TRBV7-6 with TRBJ2-7; 9 bases are shared with TRBD1. CDR1 SGHVS and CDR2 FNYEAQ come from the germline V gene. The CDR3 consists of 15 residues. V shed 5 bases, J shed 3 bases, and the junction held 8 bases outside the gene matches. The CDR3 here is CASSPMTGGSYEQYF. The CDR3 DNA reads TGTGCCAGCAGCCCCATGACAGGGGGTAGCTACGAGCAGTACTTC.

The rearrangement uses TRBV6-2 or TRBV6-3 and TRBJ2-7; 7 bases line up with TRBD1. CDR1 MNHEY and CDR2 SVGEGT come from the germline V gene. The CDR3 is 13 amino acids. The V segment lost 0 bases and the J segment 4 bases; nucleotides outside the gene matches: 0. The CDR3 DNA reads as TGTGCCAGCAGTTACTCGACAGGGTACGAGCAGTACTTC. Amino acids: CASSYSTGYEQYF.

V is TRBV11-1 and J is TRBJ2-3; D possibly corresponds to TRBD2 (5 bases). V lost 5 bases, J lost 3 bases, and 15 bases lay in between. The CDR3 length is 15 residues. CDR1 is SGHAT and CDR2 is FQDESV in the germline V gene (reference sequence). CDR3 sequence reads: CASSPPSGWTDTQYF. The CDR3 bases are TGTGCCAGCAGCCCCCCGTCGGGATGGACAGATACGCAGTATTTT. Variable domain in full (rest from reference TRBV11-1 and TRBJ2-3): EAEVAQSPRYKITEKSQAVAFWCDPISGHATLYWYRQILGQGPELLVQFQDESVVDDSQLPKDRFSAERLKGVDSTLKIQPAELGDSAMYLCASSPPSGWTDTQYFGPGTRLTVL.

Points on this clone: One end of the junction fails to match germline, which may point to a read error. The chain combines TRBV29-1 with TRBJ1-1; 7 bases agree with TRBD1. The CDR3 sequence is 13 residues long. Germline V CDR1 and CDR2: SQVTM, ANQGSEA. CDR3 sequence: CSVEGQASALAFF. The CDR3 nucleotides are TGCAGCGTCGAAGGACAGGCCTCAGCTCTAGCTTTCTTT.

The chain has TRBV7-2 and TRBJ1-2; D not resolved. Germline V gene sequence: CDR1 SGHTA, CDR2 FQGNSA. V shed 4 bases and J shed 4 bases, with 7 bases lying between them. The CDR3 is 12 amino acids. CDR3: CASSSRLYGYTF. The DNA for the CDR3 is TGTGCCAGCAGCTCCAGACTCTATGGCTACACCTTC.

V usage is TRBV7-3 and J usage is TRBJ2-5; 12 bases fit TRBD1. Trimming removed 5 bases from V and 7 bases from J; junction bases left unmatched: 8. This CDR3 is 15 amino acids long. Germline V gives CDR1 SGHTA, CDR2 FQGTGA. DNA for the CDR3: TGTGCCAGCAGCCAGGGGACAGGGGGCTGGGGGACCCAGTACTTC. This codes for CASSQGTGGWGTQYF. Together with reference TRBV7-3 and TRBJ2-5, the CDR3 gives the full variable domain: GAGVSQTPSNKVTEKGKYVELRCDPISGHTALYWYRQSLGQGPEFLIYFQGTGAADDSGLPNDRFFAVRPEGSVSTLKIQRTERGDSAVYLCASSQGTGGWGTQYFGPGTRLLVL.

This clone showed up just a few times. The chain is built from TRBV27 and TRBJ1-3, with D possibly TRBD1 on 5 matching bases. Germline assignment: CDR1 MNHEY and CDR2 SMNVEV (reference sequence). The CDR3 is made up of 15 amino acids. V lost 6 bases and J 0 bases, leaving 12 bases between the germline ends. The CDR3 sequence is CASRSDTYSGNTIYF. The CDR3 DNA reads as TGTGCCAGCAGATCGGACACCTACTCTGGAAACACCATATATTTT.

The DNA for the CDR3 is TGTGCCAGCAGTGAATCGAGTGGTTGGCAAGAGACCCAGTACTTC. This encodes CASSESSGWQETQYF. The chain uses TRBV25-1 and TRBJ2-5, with D unclear. Germline CDR1 is MGHDK and CDR2 is SYGVNS. The CDR3 covers 15 residues. V gave up 1 base and J gave up 2 bases, with 11 bases separating them.

The J gene is TRBJ2-7, the V gene TRBV12-3 or TRBV12-4, with 10 bases that match TRBD2. V was pared by 5 bases and J by 6 bases, with 4 bases of the junction left unmatched. There are 13 residues in the CDR3. The CDR3 region has the DNA TGTGCCAGCAGTCCTAGCGGGGGAGGCGAGCAGTACTTC. Translating it yields CASSPSGGGEQYF.